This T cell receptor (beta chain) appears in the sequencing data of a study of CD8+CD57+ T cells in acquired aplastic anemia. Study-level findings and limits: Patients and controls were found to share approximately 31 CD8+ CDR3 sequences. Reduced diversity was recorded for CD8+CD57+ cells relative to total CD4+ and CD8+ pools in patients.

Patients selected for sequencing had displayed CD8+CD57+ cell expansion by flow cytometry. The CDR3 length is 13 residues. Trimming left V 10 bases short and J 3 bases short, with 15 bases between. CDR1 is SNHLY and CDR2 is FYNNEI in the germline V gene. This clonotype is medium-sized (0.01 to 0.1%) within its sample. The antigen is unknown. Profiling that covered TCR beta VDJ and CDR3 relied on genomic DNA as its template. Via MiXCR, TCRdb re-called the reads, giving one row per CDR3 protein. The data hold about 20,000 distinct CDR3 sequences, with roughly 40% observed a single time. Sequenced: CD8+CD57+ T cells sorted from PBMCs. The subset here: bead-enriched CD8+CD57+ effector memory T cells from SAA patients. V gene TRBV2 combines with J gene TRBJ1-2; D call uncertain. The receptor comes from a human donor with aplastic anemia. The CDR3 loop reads CATTGGRYYGYTF. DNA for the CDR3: TGTGCCACCACCGGCGGGAGGTACTATGGCTACACCTTC.